This T cell receptor (beta chain) was obtained from a study of blood T cell repertoires in COVID-19. Study at large: PBMCs, B-cell-depleted T cells, or T cells were the source of the cDNA or gDNA that made up the material.

The CDR3 length is 15 residues. Per germline, CDR1 SGHNT and CDR2 YYREEE (reference sequence). The germline V and J ends were trimmed by 0 bases and 0 bases, with 7 bases remaining between them. The repertoire was sequenced with immunoSEQ multiplex PCR; TCRdb's copy has only in-frame clones and lacks some. This table holds 90,000 to 100,000 clones, approximately 86% found once. The specimen sequenced was peripheral blood. This chain connects TRBV5-4 to TRBJ1-3; a possible D gene is TRBD1 (6 bases). The TCR sequence derives from a man aged 50-60 years with acute or convalescent COVID-19. CDR3 DNA sequence: TGTGCCAGCAGCTTGGGAGGGGGCTCTGGAAACACCATATATTTT. Its translation: CASSLGGGSGNTIYF.